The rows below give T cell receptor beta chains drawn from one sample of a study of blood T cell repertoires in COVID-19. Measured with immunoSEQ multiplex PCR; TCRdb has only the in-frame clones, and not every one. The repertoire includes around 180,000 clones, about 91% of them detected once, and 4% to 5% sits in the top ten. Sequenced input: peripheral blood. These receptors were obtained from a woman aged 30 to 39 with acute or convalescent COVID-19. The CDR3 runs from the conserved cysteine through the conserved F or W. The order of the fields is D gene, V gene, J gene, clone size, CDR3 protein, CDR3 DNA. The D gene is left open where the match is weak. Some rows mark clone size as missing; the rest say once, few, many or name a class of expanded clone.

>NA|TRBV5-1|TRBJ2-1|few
CASSLGIGGLSYNEQFF
TGCGCCAGCAGCTTGGGTATTGGGGGACTGTCCTACAATGAGCAGTTCTTC
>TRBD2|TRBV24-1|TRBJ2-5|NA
CATSDSTSSLEETQYF
TGTGCCACCAGTGACTCGACTAGCTCGTTGGAAGAGACCCAGTACTTC
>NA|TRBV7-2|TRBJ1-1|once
CASSQIPTGSGTEAFF
TGTGCCAGCAGCCAAATCCCTACAGGGTCGGGCACTGAAGCTTTCTTT
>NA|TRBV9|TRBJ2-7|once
CANLYRTLSYEQYF
TGTGCCAACCTCTATAGGACTCTCTCCTACGAGCAGTACTTC
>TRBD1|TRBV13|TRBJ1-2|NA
CASGGQDGYTF
TGTGCCAGCGGGGGACAGGATGGCTACACCTTC
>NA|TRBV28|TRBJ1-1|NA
CASSSRVGTEAFF
TGTGCCAGCAGTTCCAGGGTCGGCACTGAAGCTTTCTTT
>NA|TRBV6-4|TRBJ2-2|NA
CATRGLTGELFF
TGTGCCACCCGGGGACTCACCGGGGAGCTGTTTTTT
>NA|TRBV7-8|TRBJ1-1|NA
CASSLALQGNTEAFF
TGTGCCAGCAGCTTAGCGCTTCAGGGGAACACTGAAGCTTTCTTT
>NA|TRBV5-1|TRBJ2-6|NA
CASSLVLSGANVLTF
TGCGCCAGCAGCTTGGTTCTCTCTGGGGCCAACGTCCTGACTTTC
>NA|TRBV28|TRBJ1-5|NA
CASGAYSNQPQHF
TGTGCCAGCGGGGCCTATAGCAATCAGCCCCAGCATTTT
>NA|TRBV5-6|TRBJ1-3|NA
CASSLTLASGNTIYF
TGTGCCAGCAGCTTGACCCTGGCCTCTGGAAACACCATATATTTT
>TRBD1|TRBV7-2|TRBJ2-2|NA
CASSLVLTGAGELFF
TGTGCCAGCAGCTTAGTCCTGACAGGGGCCGGGGAGCTGTTTTTT
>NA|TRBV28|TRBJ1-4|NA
CASRDSLSRSEKLFF
TGTGCCAGCAGGGACAGTTTGTCCCGTAGTGAAAAACTGTTTTTT
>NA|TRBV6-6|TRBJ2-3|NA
CASSYSPGTQYF
TGTGCCAGCAGTTACTCCCCGGGTACGCAGTATTTT
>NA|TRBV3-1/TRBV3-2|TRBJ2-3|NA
CASSLGRGWRADTQYF
TGTGCCAGCAGCCTAGGCCGAGGATGGCGCGCAGATACGCAGTATTTT
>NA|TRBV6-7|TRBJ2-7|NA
CASSSGESYEQYF
TGTGCCAGCAGTTCAGGGGAATCCTACGAGCAGTACTTC
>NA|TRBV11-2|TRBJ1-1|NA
CASSLVRSAEAFF
TGTGCCAGCAGCTTAGTCCGATCGGCTGAAGCTTTCTTT
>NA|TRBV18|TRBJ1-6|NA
CASSPQLPGSDSPLHF
TGTGCCAGCTCACCTCAATTGCCCGGGTCGGATTCACCCCTCCACTTT
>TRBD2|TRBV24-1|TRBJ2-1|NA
CATSGTSRIDEQFF
TGTGCCACCAGTGGGACTAGTCGGATCGATGAGCAGTTCTTC
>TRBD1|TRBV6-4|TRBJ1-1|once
CASRDSREAFF
TGTGCCAGCCGGGACAGTAGAGAAGCTTTCTTT
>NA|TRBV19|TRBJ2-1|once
CASSMLGGQYNEQFF
TGTGCCAGTAGTATGTTGGGTGGGCAATACAATGAGCAGTTCTTC
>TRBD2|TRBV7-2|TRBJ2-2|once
CASSWGGTNTGELFF
TGTGCCAGCAGCTGGGGGGGGACGAACACCGGGGAGCTGTTTTTT
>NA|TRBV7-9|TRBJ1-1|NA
CASSLFPGGREAFF
TGTGCCAGCAGCTTATTTCCGGGGGGAAGGGAAGCTTTCTTT